This T cell receptor beta chain was captured by sequencing in a study of cytomegalovirus exposure and HLA in healthy donors. As for the study in general: When 398 donors were genotyped, roughly four fifths of them were found to fall in the Caucasian-associated ancestry cluster.

PCR primers comprised 60 Vbeta and 13 Jbeta primers. How the authors handled the data: Later, some 79 million unique TCR beta chains were counted in an analysis, and some 11 million of them were shared. Only in-frame clones appear in the TCRdb table, and some are missing; sequencing was by immunoSEQ multiplex PCR. D and trimming come from the DNA, and the V and J calls and clone size come from that table. The sample gives about 150,000 clones, 8.5% to 10% of which show up once; under 2% is in the top ten. Germline values: CDR1 SGHRS, CDR2 YFSETQ. The CDR3 spans 20 residues. V was pared by 0 bases and J by 1 base, with 18 bases of the junction left unmatched. This clone was counted a few times. Its cognate antigen is unknown. General study points: The study put under 200 TCR beta chains on its list as cytomegalovirus-associated. Roughly uniform sequencing depth across donors was assumed, possibly incorrectly.

Sequenced material: PBMCs. This chain connects TRBV5-1 to TRBJ1-1; 7 nucleotides match TRBD1. This receptor was obtained from a man in his forties or fifties in good health and CMV-seronegative. The CDR3 DNA reads as TGCGCCAGCAGCTTGGGGGGGCGGTTGACAGGGTTCTCTACGAACACTGAAGCTTTCTTT. This sequence encodes CASSLGGRLTGFSTNTEAFF.